This T cell receptor (beta chain) is drawn from a study of cytomegalovirus exposure and HLA in healthy donors. Study details: Among approximately 400 genotyped donors, around 80% fell in the Caucasian-associated ancestry cluster. Study conclusions and caveats: Presence/absence results assume similar sequencing depth per donor, which may not hold.

Concerning this clone: Its antigen is currently unknown.

J gave up 7 bases and V 5 bases, and 3 bases lay outside the gene matches. The length of the CDR3 is 14 residues. Germline values: CDR1 SGHTA, CDR2 FQGNSA. Amplification used 60 Vbeta primers and 13 Jbeta primers. Measured with immunoSEQ multiplex PCR; TCRdb has only the in-frame clones, and not every one. Here the sample spans about 190,000 clones, about nine tenths being singletons. This chain connects TRBV7-2 to TRBJ1-6; 9 bases align to TRBD1. This TCR was recovered from a man aged 30 to 39 in good health and CMV-seronegative. The sample taken for sequencing was PBMCs. The CDR3 region has the DNA TGTGCCAGCAGCATGACAGGGGGGAATTCACCCCTCCACTTT. This codes for CASSMTGGNSPLHF. The whole variable domain, filled in from reference TRBV7-2 and TRBJ1-6, reads GAGVSQSPSNKVTEKGKDVELRCDPISGHTALYWYRQSLGQGLEFLIYFQGNSAPDKSGLPSDRFSAERTGGSVSTLTIQRTQQEDSAVYLCASSMTGGNSPLHFGNGTRLTVT.